Listed below are T cell receptor beta chains from one sample, sequenced in a study of shared clonotypes between healthy human individuals. The protocol was immunoSEQ multiplex PCR, while the TCRdb copy is restricted to in-frame clones and leaves out a portion. The profile shows a few hundred thousand clones, 70% to 80% of them singletons. The sample comprised PBMCs. Receptor source: a woman in her thirties or forties in good health. Some clones in this sample may be carry-over from other donors' samples. Each CDR3 is given with its conserved first and last residue. The D gene is left open where the match is weak. Some rows have no size entry. The others give once, few or many, or a class for an expanded clone.

j_call clone_size d_call v_call cdr3_nt cdr3_aa
TRBJ2-4 NA NA TRBV6-5 TGTGCCAGCAGCCGGGCCTCTCGAGCCAAAAACATTCAGTACTTC CASSRASRAKNIQYF
TRBJ2-7 few NA TRBV30 TGTGCCTGGAGTTTGGGGGTGGGGTCCTACGAGCAGTACTTC CAWSLGVGSYEQYF
TRBJ2-2 once NA TRBV19 TGTGCCAGTAGTATCGGCGGGGCCTACACCGGGGAGCTGTTTTTT CASSIGGAYTGELFF
TRBJ2-7 NA NA TRBV6-6 TGTGCCAGCAGTTACTCCCCGGGGGAGCAGTACTTC CASSYSPGEQYF
TRBJ2-2 NA NA TRBV7-6 TGTGCCAGCAGCTTAGAGGTTCTAGCGCCGAACACCGGGGAGCTGTTTTTT CASSLEVLAPNTGELFF
TRBJ2-7 NA NA TRBV5-6 TGTGCCAGCAGCTACGCCGGGAACTACGAGCAGTACTTC CASSYAGNYEQYF
TRBJ1-5 once NA TRBV28 TGTGCCAGCAGTTTTGTAGGGGACAATCAGCCCCAGCATTTT CASSFVGDNQPQHF
TRBJ2-2 NA NA TRBV16 TGTGCCAGCAGCCAATTGGACAACACCGGGGAGCTGTTTTTT CASSQLDNTGELFF
TRBJ1-5 NA NA TRBV28 TGTGCCAGCAGGCTACAGGGAACCCAGCATTTT CASRLQGTQHF
TRBJ2-7 NA TRBD1 TRBV2 TGTGCCAGCAGGAGACAGGGATCCTACGAGCAGTACTTC CASRRQGSYEQYF
TRBJ2-7 NA NA TRBV5-6 TGTGCCAGCAGTTCTCCGACCTCAGGCAACGAGCAGTACTTC CASSSPTSGNEQYF
TRBJ2-7 NA TRBD1 TRBV11-2 TGTGCCAGCAGCTTGCAGACAGGGGGGGGTTACGATCAGTACTTC CASSLQTGGGYDQYF
TRBJ2-7 NA NA TRBV25-1 TGTGCCAGCAGTGTCAGCGCGAGCTCCTACGAGCAGTACTTC CASSVSASSYEQYF
TRBJ2-1 NA TRBD2 TRBV6-1 TGTGCCAGCAGTGAAGTCAGCCTAGCGGGATCGCAGTTCTTC CASSEVSLAGSQFF
TRBJ1-3 NA NA TRBV2 TGTGCCAGCAGGGCGGCTGGAAACACCATATATTTT CASRAAGNTIYF
TRBJ2-3 NA NA TRBV5-4 TGTGCCAGCAGCTTACCCCGTGGAGATACGCAGTATTTT CASSLPRGDTQYF
TRBJ1-2 NA NA TRBV6-5 TGTGCCAGCAGTTACTCGGCGGGGGGCTACACCTTC CASSYSAGGYTF
TRBJ1-2 many NA TRBV10-3 TGTGCCATCAAGGGTGACAGGACTAACTATGGCTACACCTTC CAIKGDRTNYGYTF
TRBJ2-7 few NA TRBV5-1 TGCGCCAGCAGCTTGGCCGGCGGGACGCGCGAGCAGTACTTC CASSLAGGTREQYF
TRBJ1-2 NA TRBD1 TRBV14 TGTGCCAGCAGCAGAGGACAGGTCGGTGTCTATGGCTACACCTTC CASSRGQVGVYGYTF
TRBJ1-4 NA TRBD1 TRBV2 TGTGCCAGCAGAGCGGGACAGGGGTTATCTGAAAAACTGTTTTTT CASRAGQGLSEKLFF
TRBJ2-7 NA TRBD1 TRBV6-5 TGTGCCAGCAGCGAGGGGGCGATCCCCTACGAGCAGTACTTC CASSEGAIPYEQYF
TRBJ2-1 NA NA TRBV6-6 TGTGCCAGCAGTTACCCCGGAGTGGCGGGAAGGAATGAGCAGCTCTTC CASSYPGVAGRNEQLF
TRBJ2-1 NA TRBD2 TRBV7-9 TGTGCCAGCAGCCCTCCGGGACTAGCGAGCTCCTACAATGAGCAGTTCTTC CASSPPGLASSYNEQFF
TRBJ1-4 NA NA TRBV25-1 TGTGCCAGCAGTGGGAGGGCGCCTTTTAGTGAAAAACTGTTTTTT CASSGRAPFSEKLFF
TRBJ2-5 NA TRBD2 TRBV7-9 TGTGCCAGCAGCCTTGGGACTAGCGGGAGGGAAGAGACCCAGTACTTC CASSLGTSGREETQYF
TRBJ2-5 once TRBD1 TRBV6-1 TGTGCCAGCAGTCCGGGACAGGGCTGGGAGACCCAGTACTTC CASSPGQGWETQYF
TRBJ2-1 NA TRBD1 TRBV5-1 TGCGCCAGCAGCTTTTTGAGACAGGGGGACAATGAGCAGTTCTTC CASSFLRQGDNEQFF
TRBJ1-4 many NA TRBV9 TGTGCCAGCAGCCTACAGGGAAGGCCGAGGGGGGAGGAAAAACTGTTTTTT CASSLQGRPRGEEKLFF
TRBJ1-5 few NA TRBV30 TGTGCCTGGAGCCTCAAGGGGCTCGTGGCCCAGCATTTT CAWSLKGLVAQHF
TRBJ1-1 NA NA TRBV21-1 TGTGCCAGCAGCAAAGCACAGGGGCCAATGAACACTGAAGCTTTCTTT CASSKAQGPMNTEAFF
TRBJ2-5 NA NA TRBV6-1 TGTGCCAGCAGACCGGAGGGCCGGGAGACCCAGTACTTC CASRPEGRETQYF
TRBJ1-2 NA NA TRBV7-2 TGTGCCAGCAGCTTTATTGGTGGGGTATATGGCTACACCTTC CASSFIGGVYGYTF
TRBJ2-5 NA TRBD2 TRBV5-5 TGTGCCAGCACCAAGGGGTCCGGGACTAGACACTTC CASTKGSGTRHF
TRBJ1-3 NA TRBD1 TRBV9 TGTGCCAGCAGCCTAGACAGGGTGGCTGGAAACACCATATATTTT CASSLDRVAGNTIYF
TRBJ2-3 NA TRBD2 TRBV5-4 TGTGCCAGCAGCTCCGCAGGGAGGGCAGATACGCAGTATTTT CASSSAGRADTQYF
TRBJ2-5 many NA TRBV14 TGTGCCAGCAGCCATGGGTGCCGGGGGACCCAGTACTTC CASSHGCRGTQYF
TRBJ2-1 NA NA TRBV5-1 TGCGCCAGCAGCTGGGACTCACCGGTGGATGAGCAGTTCTTC CASSWDSPVDEQFF
TRBJ2-7 NA NA TRBV19 TGTGCCAGTAGTCGATCTCTAGCGATTCTCTACGAGCAGTACTTC CASSRSLAILYEQYF
TRBJ2-2 NA TRBD1 TRBV5-1 TGCGCCAGCAGCTTGGAGGGGACAGGGACCACCGGGGAGCTGTTTTTT CASSLEGTGTTGELFF